This T cell receptor beta chain was profiled in a study of T-cell memory formation after mild COVID-19. Broader study findings: In second-wave clones peaking day 37, SARS-CoV-2 specificity remained unconfirmed.

Trimming shortened V by 3 bases and J by 0 bases, and 12 bases separated the two germline ends. This CDR3 spans 16 amino acids. MiXCR was run by TCRdb on the 5' RACE reads, yielding one entry per CDR3 protein. The sample records almost 350,000 distinct CDR3 sequences, 20% to 25% being singletons. This clonotype was observed a handful of times. Its matching antigen is unknown. The source of this sequence is a man younger than 35 who had mild COVID-19 (a few samples of this study predate the infection). Cell type and time point are not known. The chain combines TRBV12-3 or TRBV12-4 with TRBJ2-4; D remains ambiguous. Material: PBMCs or a T cell subset sorted from them (not recorded which). The CDR3 bases are TGTGCCAGCAGTTTCCCCAGGCCTATAGCCAAAAACATTCAGTACTTC. It translates to CASSFPRPIAKNIQYF.